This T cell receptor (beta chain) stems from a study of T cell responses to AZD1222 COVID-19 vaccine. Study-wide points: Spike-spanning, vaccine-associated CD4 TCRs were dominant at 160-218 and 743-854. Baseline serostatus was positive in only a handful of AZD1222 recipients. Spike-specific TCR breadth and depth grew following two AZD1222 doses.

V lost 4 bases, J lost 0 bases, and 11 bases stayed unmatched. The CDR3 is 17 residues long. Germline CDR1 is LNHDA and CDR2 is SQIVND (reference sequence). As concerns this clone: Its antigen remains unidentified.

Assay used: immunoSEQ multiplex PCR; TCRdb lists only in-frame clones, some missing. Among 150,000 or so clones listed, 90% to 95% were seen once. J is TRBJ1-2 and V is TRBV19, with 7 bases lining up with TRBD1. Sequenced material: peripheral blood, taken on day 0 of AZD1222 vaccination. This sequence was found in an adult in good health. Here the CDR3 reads CASSTLAQGTSNYGYTF. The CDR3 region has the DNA TGTGCCAGTAGTACTCTCGCACAGGGGACCTCTAACTATGGCTACACCTTC.